This TCR beta chain was recorded in a study of cytomegalovirus exposure and HLA in healthy donors. Only in-frame clones appear in the TCRdb table, and some are missing; sequencing was by immunoSEQ multiplex PCR. The table has about 330,000 clones, 75% to 90% seen once. Points from the study as a whole: In a later analysis, first-cohort TCR clusters were found to tend to co-occur in the 120 or so validation repertoires.

The CDR3 contains 15 residues. CDR1 and CDR2 from the germline V gene are MNHEY and SVGAGI. With 0 bases removed from V and 4 bases from J, the gap between germline ends came to 13 bases. For this clone: The antigen remains unidentified. Other DNA sequences in the same sample also yield this CDR3.

What was sequenced was PBMCs. The chain uses TRBV6-5 and TRBJ2-7; a weak D match, TRBD2 (7 bases). This TCR was sampled from a woman aged 18-29 years in good health and CMV-seronegative. In nucleotides, the CDR3 is TGTGCCAGCAGTTACTCGGCAGGGGAGGGTTACGAGCAGTACTTC. Translating gives CASSYSAGEGYEQYF.